This T cell receptor beta chain is drawn from a study of T cells after yellow fever vaccination. Universal primer sites and UMIs were introduced during 5'RACE template-switching synthesis of TCR cDNA. TCRdb redid the calling of the 5' RACE reads with MiXCR, one entry per CDR3 protein. The sample carries around 320,000 distinct CDR3 sequences, 7.5% to 9% recorded once. Study conclusions and caveats: Highly abundant clonotypes carried over from the bulk population could end up in FACS-sorted repertoires as contaminants. A minor fraction of clonotypes spanned both CD4 and CD8 compartments.

This clonotype appeared a few times. What it binds is not known. CDR1 is DFQATT and CDR2 is SNEGSKA in the germline V gene (reference sequence). The V end was cut by 3 bases, the J end by 0 bases, with 8 bases between. There are 13 residues in the CDR3. The chain has TRBV20-1 and TRBJ1-1; D is possibly TRBD1 (5 bases). The starting material was CD4+ T cells sorted from PBMCs, obtained 5 days after the yellow fever booster vaccination. This clonotype was obtained from a man between 18 and 35 years old who received the YFV17D yellow fever vaccine. The CDR3 region is CSASWTMNTEAFF. The DNA for the CDR3 is TGCAGTGCTAGTTGGACAATGAACACTGAAGCTTTCTTT.